This is a list of T cell receptor beta chains from one sample in a study of spatial heterogeneity in lung cancer. A single record per CDR3 protein comes from TCRdb applying MiXCR to the 5' RACE reads. The table includes about 50,000 distinct CDR3 sequences, 7.5% to 8% detected once. Sequenced material: PBMCs, taken at surgery. The receptors shown here come from a female donor with early-stage non-small cell lung cancer. CDR3s include the opening cysteine and the closing phenylalanine or tryptophan. Each record gives: CDR3 length, J gene, D gene, clone size, V gene, CDR3 DNA, CDR3 protein. D genes are given only for firm matches. Size is stated for part of the rows, as once, few or many counts, or as a class when the clone is expanded.

CDR3 length: 14
J gene: TRBJ1-4
D gene: TRBD1
clone size: few
V gene: TRBV7-2
CDR3 DNA: TGTGCCAGCAGTCGGGACAGCTTTAATGAAAAACTGTTTTTT
CDR3 protein: CASSRDSFNEKLFF

CDR3 length: 13
J gene: TRBJ2-3
D gene: .
clone size: .
V gene: TRBV20-1
CDR3 DNA: TGCAGTGCTGTGGTAGGGTTCACAGATACGCAGTATTTT
CDR3 protein: CSAVVGFTDTQYF

CDR3 length: 15
J gene: TRBJ2-7
D gene: TRBD2
clone size: few
V gene: TRBV4-3
CDR3 DNA: TGCGCCAGCAGCCAAGTAGCGGGGACTACCTACGAGCAGTACTTC
CDR3 protein: CASSQVAGTTYEQYF

CDR3 length: 17
J gene: TRBJ2-4
D gene: TRBD2
clone size: .
V gene: TRBV10-3
CDR3 DNA: TGTGCCATCAGCGCTAGCGGGGGCCGAATAGCCAAAAACATTCAGTACTTC
CDR3 protein: CAISASGGRIAKNIQYF

CDR3 length: 13
J gene: TRBJ2-3
D gene: .
clone size: few
V gene: TRBV12-3/TRBV12-4
CDR3 DNA: TGTGCCAGCAGACCAACTAGCACAGATACGCAGTATTTT
CDR3 protein: CASRPTSTDTQYF

CDR3 length: 15
J gene: TRBJ1-6
D gene: .
clone size: many
V gene: TRBV20-1
CDR3 DNA: TGCAGTGCCGACCCCATAGGGGGAGATAATTCACCCCTCCACTTT
CDR3 protein: CSADPIGGDNSPLHF

CDR3 length: 13
J gene: TRBJ2-3
D gene: .
clone size: few
V gene: TRBV10-3
CDR3 DNA: TGTGCCACCTCGACTACCAGCACAGATACGCAGTATTTT
CDR3 protein: CATSTTSTDTQYF

CDR3 length: 15
J gene: TRBJ2-1
D gene: .
clone size: many
V gene: TRBV18
CDR3 DNA: TGTGCCAGCTCCAACCCAGGTGGCGGGGTCAAGGAGCAGTTCTTC
CDR3 protein: CASSNPGGGVKEQFF

CDR3 length: 13
J gene: TRBJ1-4
D gene: .
clone size: few
V gene: TRBV30
CDR3 DNA: TGTGCCTCGCAGGGGTCAACTAATGAAAAACTGTTTTTT
CDR3 protein: CASQGSTNEKLFF

CDR3 length: 12
J gene: TRBJ2-1
D gene: TRBD1
clone size: many
V gene: TRBV25-1
CDR3 DNA: TGTGCCAGCAGTTCTCAGGGGGCAACTAGGTTCTTC
CDR3 protein: CASSSQGATRFF

CDR3 length: 15
J gene: TRBJ1-3
D gene: .
clone size: many
V gene: TRBV28
CDR3 DNA: TGTGCCAGCACCCCGAACAGCTTGGGTGGAAACACCATATATTTT
CDR3 protein: CASTPNSLGGNTIYF

CDR3 length: 14
J gene: TRBJ2-2
D gene: .
clone size: many
V gene: TRBV2
CDR3 DNA: TGTGCCGGCGCGGGGTTTACGAACACCGGGGAGCTGTTTTTT
CDR3 protein: CAGAGFTNTGELFF

CDR3 length: 16
J gene: TRBJ2-5
D gene: .
clone size: many
V gene: TRBV3-1
CDR3 DNA: TGTGCCAGCAGCCAACAACCACTAGTTTTGTTAGAGACCCAGTACTTC
CDR3 protein: CASSQQPLVLLETQYF

CDR3 length: 18
J gene: TRBJ2-4
D gene: .
clone size: few
V gene: TRBV7-9
CDR3 DNA: TGTGCCAGCAGCCAAATAGCAGCCGGGACAAAAGCCAAAAACATTCAGTACTTC
CDR3 protein: CASSQIAAGTKAKNIQYF

CDR3 length: 13
J gene: TRBJ2-2
D gene: .
clone size: many
V gene: TRBV7-9
CDR3 DNA: TGTGCCAGCAGCTTTGAAGTGGCCGGGGAGCTGTTTTTT
CDR3 protein: CASSFEVAGELFF

CDR3 length: 15
J gene: TRBJ2-2
D gene: TRBD1
clone size: many
V gene: TRBV6-5
CDR3 DNA: TGTGCCAGCAGGGGGGACAGGGCGAACACCGGGGAGCTGTTTTTT
CDR3 protein: CASRGDRANTGELFF

CDR3 length: 15
J gene: TRBJ2-1
D gene: .
clone size: .
V gene: TRBV5-6
CDR3 DNA: TGTGCCAGCAGGAAAAACCCGCTGGGGTACAATGAGCAGTTCTTC
CDR3 protein: CASRKNPLGYNEQFF

CDR3 length: 15
J gene: TRBJ2-5
D gene: .
clone size: many
V gene: TRBV6-5
CDR3 DNA: TGTGCCAGCAGTTACGGACAAACTGGGCAAGAGACCCAGTACTTC
CDR3 protein: CASSYGQTGQETQYF

CDR3 length: 15
J gene: TRBJ2-5
D gene: TRBD2
clone size: .
V gene: TRBV20-1
CDR3 DNA: TGCAGTGCTAGAAAGGCGGCTAGCGGGGTGGAGACCCAGTACTTC
CDR3 protein: CSARKAASGVETQYF

CDR3 length: 14
J gene: TRBJ1-4
D gene: .
clone size: few
V gene: TRBV30
CDR3 DNA: TGTGCCTGGTCAACCAGGGGTGGGATGGGAAAACTGTTTTTT
CDR3 protein: CAWSTRGGMGKLFF

CDR3 length: 15
J gene: TRBJ2-1
D gene: TRBD2
clone size: many
V gene: TRBV4-2
CDR3 DNA: TGTGCCAGCAGCCAGAGCGGGGAAAGTTTCGATGAGCAGTTCTTC
CDR3 protein: CASSQSGESFDEQFF

CDR3 length: 14
J gene: TRBJ2-7
D gene: .
clone size: many
V gene: TRBV7-2
CDR3 DNA: TGTGCCAGCAGCTGGAACAGGCGTTCCTACGAGCAGTACTTC
CDR3 protein: CASSWNRRSYEQYF

CDR3 length: 15
J gene: TRBJ1-6
D gene: TRBD1
clone size: many
V gene: TRBV7-2
CDR3 DNA: TGTGCCAGCAACTCCCGGGACAGGGGATATTCACCCCTCCACTTT
CDR3 protein: CASNSRDRGYSPLHF

CDR3 length: 15
J gene: TRBJ2-2
D gene: TRBD1
clone size: .
V gene: TRBV24-1
CDR3 DNA: TGTGCCACCAGTGACTGGACAGGGGAGGGCGGGGAGCTGTTTTTT
CDR3 protein: CATSDWTGEGGELFF

CDR3 length: 13
J gene: TRBJ2-3
D gene: .
clone size: few
V gene: TRBV7-2
CDR3 DNA: TGTGCCAGCAGCACCTCTCGGACAGATACGCAGTATTTT
CDR3 protein: CASSTSRTDTQYF

CDR3 length: 18
J gene: TRBJ2-4
D gene: TRBD2
clone size: .
V gene: TRBV19
CDR3 DNA: TGTGCCAGTAGTAAGACTAGCGGGGGGACCATAGCCAAAAACATTCAGTACTTC
CDR3 protein: CASSKTSGGTIAKNIQYF

CDR3 length: 12
J gene: TRBJ2-1
D gene: .
clone size: .
V gene: TRBV20-1
CDR3 DNA: TGCAGTGCTCGAGGGCTCTACAATGAGCAGTTCTTC
CDR3 protein: CSARGLYNEQFF

CDR3 length: 16
J gene: TRBJ2-3
D gene: .
clone size: many
V gene: TRBV5-1
CDR3 DNA: TGCGCCAGCAGCTTGGCCGGAAACCGGGGAACAGATACGCAGTATTTT
CDR3 protein: CASSLAGNRGTDTQYF

CDR3 length: 15
J gene: TRBJ2-5
D gene: .
clone size: few
V gene: TRBV28
CDR3 DNA: TGTGCCAGCACCTCAGGTACTCTGACCCAAGAGACCCAGTACTTC
CDR3 protein: CASTSGTLTQETQYF

CDR3 length: 14
J gene: TRBJ2-7
D gene: .
clone size: many
V gene: TRBV7-2
CDR3 DNA: TGTGCCAGCAGCCCCCAGGGGAGCTCCTACGAGCAGTACTTC
CDR3 protein: CASSPQGSSYEQYF

CDR3 length: 11
J gene: TRBJ2-3
D gene: TRBD1
clone size: few
V gene: TRBV29-1
CDR3 DNA: TGCAGCGTTGTAGGGGGGGACAGGGCCTATTTT
CDR3 protein: CSVVGGDRAYF

CDR3 length: 14
J gene: TRBJ2-7
D gene: TRBD2
clone size: .
V gene: TRBV5-4
CDR3 DNA: TGTGCCAGCAGTCCCGGCAGGGAGGGGTACGAGCAGTACTTC
CDR3 protein: CASSPGREGYEQYF

CDR3 length: 15
J gene: TRBJ2-1
D gene: TRBD2
clone size: many
V gene: TRBV10-3
CDR3 DNA: TGTGCCATCGAAGATAGCGGGGGGGCCTACAATGAGCAGTTCTTC
CDR3 protein: CAIEDSGGAYNEQFF

CDR3 length: 15
J gene: TRBJ1-2
D gene: TRBD1
clone size: few
V gene: TRBV15
CDR3 DNA: TGTGCCACCAGCCGGACAGGGCCACCTAACTATGGCTACACCTTC
CDR3 protein: CATSRTGPPNYGYTF

CDR3 length: 13
J gene: TRBJ1-1
D gene: .
clone size: .
V gene: TRBV7-2
CDR3 DNA: TGTGCCAGCAGCTTAGCGGGCGCGACTGAAGCTTTCTTT
CDR3 protein: CASSLAGATEAFF